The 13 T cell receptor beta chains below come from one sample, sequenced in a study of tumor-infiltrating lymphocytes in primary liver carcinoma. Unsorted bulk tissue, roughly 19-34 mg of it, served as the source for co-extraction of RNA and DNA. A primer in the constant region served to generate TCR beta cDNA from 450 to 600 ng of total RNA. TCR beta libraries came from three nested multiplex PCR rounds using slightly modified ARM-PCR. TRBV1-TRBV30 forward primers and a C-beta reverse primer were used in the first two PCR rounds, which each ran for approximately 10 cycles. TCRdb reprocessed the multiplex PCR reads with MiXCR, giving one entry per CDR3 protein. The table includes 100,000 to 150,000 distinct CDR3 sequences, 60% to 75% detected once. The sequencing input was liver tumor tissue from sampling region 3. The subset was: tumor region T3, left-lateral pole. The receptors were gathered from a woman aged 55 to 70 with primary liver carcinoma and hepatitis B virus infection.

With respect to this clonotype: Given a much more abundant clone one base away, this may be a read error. CDR3 loop: CASRRTGLDSIYF. The CDR3 DNA reads as TGTGCCAGCAGGAGGACAGGGTTAGACAGCATATATTTT. The J gene is TRBJ1-3, the V gene TRBV6-5, with TRBD1 matching 8 bases. CDR3 length: 13 amino acids. V shed 6 bases, J shed 12 bases, and the junction held 10 bases outside the gene matches. Germline V gene lookup returns CDR1 MNHEY and CDR2 SVGAGI.

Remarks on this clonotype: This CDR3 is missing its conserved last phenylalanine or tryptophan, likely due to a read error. CDR3 nucleotides: TGCAGTGCCAGGGGCCCAGCGGGAACCTACGAGCAGTACCTC. This encodes CSARGPAGTYEQYL. The rearrangement joins TRBV20-1 to TRBJ2-7; a weak D match, TRBD2 (7 bases). Trimming stripped 6 bases from V and 2 bases from J, with 17 bases between. Germline-derived CDR1 and CDR2 are DFQATT and SNEGSKA (reference sequence). This CDR3 spans 14 amino acids.

CDR3 amino acids: CASSPLAYGANVLTF. In DNA, the CDR3 is TGTGCCAGCAGTCCTCTCGCTTATGGGGCCAACGTCCTGACTTTC. The chain carries TRBV6-2 or TRBV6-3 and TRBJ2-6; D unresolved. Deletions cut 5 bases from V and 3 bases from J, with 11 bases between. This CDR3 spans 15 amino acids. The germline V gene encodes CDR1 MNHEY and CDR2 SVGEGT.

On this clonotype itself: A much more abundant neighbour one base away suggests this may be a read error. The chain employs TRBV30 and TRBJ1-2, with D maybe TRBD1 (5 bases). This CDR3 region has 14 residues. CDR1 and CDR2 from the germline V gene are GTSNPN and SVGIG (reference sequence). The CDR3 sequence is CAGPRGDAGYDYTF. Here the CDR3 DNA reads TGTGCCGGCCCTCGAGGGGACGCGGGCTATGACTACACCTTC.

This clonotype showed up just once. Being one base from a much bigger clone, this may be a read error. CDR3 sequence reads: CASSSFSGAQETLYF. CDR3 bases: TGTGCCAGCAGCTCCTTTAGCGGAGCTCAAGAGACCCTGTACTTC. V is TRBV5-4 and J is TRBJ2-5, with D possibly TRBD2 on 6 matching bases. From germline, CDR1 is SGHNT and CDR2 YYREEE (reference sequence). This CDR3 contains 15 residues. Full variable domain (outside the CDR3, taken from reference TRBV5-4 and TRBJ2-5): ETGVTQSPTHLIKTRGQQVTLRCSSQSGHNTVSWYQQALGQGPQFIFQYYREEENGRGNFPPRFSGLQFPNYSSELNVNALELDDSALYLCASSSFSGAQETLYFGPGTRLLVL.

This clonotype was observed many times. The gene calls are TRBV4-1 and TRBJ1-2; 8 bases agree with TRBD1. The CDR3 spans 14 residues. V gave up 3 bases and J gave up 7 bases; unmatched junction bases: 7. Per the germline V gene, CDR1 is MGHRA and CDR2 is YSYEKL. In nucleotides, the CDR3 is TGCGCCAGCAGCCAGGATCAGGGGGCGCGTGGCTACACCTTC. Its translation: CASSQDQGARGYTF.

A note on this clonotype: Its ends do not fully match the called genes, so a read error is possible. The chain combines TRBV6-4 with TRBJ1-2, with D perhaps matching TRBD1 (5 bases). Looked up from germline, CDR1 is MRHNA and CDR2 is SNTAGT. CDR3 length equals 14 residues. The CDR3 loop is CVSNPAGWGHGYTF. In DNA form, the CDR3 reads TGTGTCAGCAACCCCGCGGGATGGGGACATGGCTACACCTTC.

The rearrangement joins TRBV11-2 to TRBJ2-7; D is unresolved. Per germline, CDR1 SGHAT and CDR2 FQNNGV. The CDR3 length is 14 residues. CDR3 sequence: CTRSSRTEPYEQYF. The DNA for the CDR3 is TGTACCCGTAGCTCGCGGACGGAGCCCTACGAGCAGTACTTC.

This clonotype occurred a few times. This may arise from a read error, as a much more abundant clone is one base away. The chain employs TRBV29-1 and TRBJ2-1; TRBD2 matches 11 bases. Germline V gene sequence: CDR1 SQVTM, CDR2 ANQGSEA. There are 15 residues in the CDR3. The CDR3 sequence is CSVGVGLAVYNGQFF. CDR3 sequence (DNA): TGCAGCGTAGGAGTGGGACTAGCGGTATACAATGGGCAGTTCTTC.

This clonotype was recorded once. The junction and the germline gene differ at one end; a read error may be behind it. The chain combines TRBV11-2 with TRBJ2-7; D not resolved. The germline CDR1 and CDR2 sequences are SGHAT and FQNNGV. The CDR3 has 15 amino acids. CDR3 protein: CASSLDPGHTSEQHF. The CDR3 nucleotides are TGTGCCAGTAGCCTAGACCCAGGCCATACGTCCGAGCAGCACTTC.

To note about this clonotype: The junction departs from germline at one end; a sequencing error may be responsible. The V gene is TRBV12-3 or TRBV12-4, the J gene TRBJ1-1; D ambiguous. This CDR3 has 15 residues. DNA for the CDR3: TGTGTCAGCAGTTCATTGGGGTCGGGGAACAGTGAAGCTTTCTTT. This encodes CVSSSLGSGNSEAFF.

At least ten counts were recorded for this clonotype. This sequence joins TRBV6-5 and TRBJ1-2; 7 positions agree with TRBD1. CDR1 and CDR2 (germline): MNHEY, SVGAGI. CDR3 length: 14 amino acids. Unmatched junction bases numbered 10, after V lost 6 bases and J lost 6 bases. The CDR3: CASSFKDRRHGYTF. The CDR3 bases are TGTGCCAGCAGCTTTAAGGACAGGAGGCATGGCTACACCTTC.

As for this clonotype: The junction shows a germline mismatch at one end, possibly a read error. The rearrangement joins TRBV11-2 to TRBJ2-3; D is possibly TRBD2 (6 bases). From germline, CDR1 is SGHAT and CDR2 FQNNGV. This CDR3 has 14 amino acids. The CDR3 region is CVSSLGLLTDTQYF. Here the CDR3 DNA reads TGTGTCAGCAGCCTGGGACTCCTCACAGATACGCAGTATTTT.